This passage covers 13 T cell receptor beta chains from one sample sequenced in a study of T cell repertoires in cytomegalovirus infection. TCRdb reprocessed the reads via MiXCR and lists one record per CDR3 protein. The data hold around 740,000 distinct CDR3 sequences, with 35% to 45% observed a single time. The specimen was PBMCs. All receptors come from a human donor in good health (CMV status not recorded). Some clones in this sample may be carry-over from other donors' samples.

The chain couples TRBV7-2 to TRBJ1-5, with 7 bases lining up with TRBD1. There are 16 residues in the CDR3. Germline loops: CDR1 SGHTA, CDR2 FQGNSA. V dropped 1 base and J dropped 4; count of bases not matched to a gene: 7. CDR3 DNA sequence: TGTGCCAGCAGCTTAGGACAGGGCTTTGTAAATCAGCCCCAGCATTTT. Protein: CASSLGQGFVNQPQHF. The entire variable domain, with the rest obtained from reference TRBV7-2 and TRBJ1-5, is as follows: GAGVSQSPSNKVTEKGKDVELRCDPISGHTALYWYRQSLGQGLEFLIYFQGNSAPDKSGLPSDRFSAERTGGSVSTLTIQRTQQEDSAVYLCASSLGQGFVNQPQHFGDGTRLSIL.

This clonotype was seen only a few times. The chain combines TRBV10-2 with TRBJ2-1; D unresolved. Germline CDR1 is WSHSY and CDR2 is SAAADI. The germline V and J ends were trimmed by 4 bases and 2 bases, with 9 bases remaining between them. The CDR3 totals 14 residues. The CDR3 DNA reads TGCGCCAGCAGTGTCCTAGGGACCTACAATGAGCAGTTCTTC. Its protein product is CASSVLGTYNEQFF.

This clonotype has a count of ten or more. The genes are TRBV7-2 and TRBJ2-7; D unclear. Trimming stripped 2 bases from V and 2 bases from J, with 7 bases between. Per germline, CDR1 SGHTA and CDR2 FQGNSA. CDR3 length equals 13 residues. Here the CDR3 DNA reads TGTGCCAGCAGCTTAAAAGTACCCTACGAGCAGTACTTC. It specifies CASSLKVPYEQYF. Full variable domain (rest looked up from reference TRBV7-2 and TRBJ2-7): GAGVSQSPSNKVTEKGKDVELRCDPISGHTALYWYRQSLGQGLEFLIYFQGNSAPDKSGLPSDRFSAERTGGSVSTLTIQRTQQEDSAVYLCASSLKVPYEQYFGPGTRLTVT.

Points on this clonotype: The CDR3 end shows no conserved phenylalanine or tryptophan, and so a read error is likely. CDR3 sequence (DNA): TGTGCCAGCACCCGAGGGGTTACCCAGTACGTC. Its translation is CASTRGVTQYV. The rearrangement joins TRBV3-1 to TRBJ2-5; D could derive from TRBD1 or TRBD2 (5 bases each). The CDR3 length is 11 residues. Germline CDR1 reads LGHDT; CDR2 reads YNNKEL (reference sequence). Trimming stripped 7 bases from V and 8 bases from J, with 11 bases between.

With respect to this clonotype: The germline gene is not matched at one end of the junction; a read error may be the cause. V gene TRBV19 combines with J gene TRBJ1-5, with no clear D. The germline V gene encodes CDR1 LNHDA and CDR2 SQIVND (reference sequence). The CDR3 loop spans 14 amino acids. The CDR3 protein is CASSMRGRNQPKPF. The CDR3 nucleotides are TGTGCCAGTAGTATGAGAGGGCGGAATCAGCCCAAGCCTTTT.

This clonotype was counted only a few times. The genes are TRBV6-2 or TRBV6-3 and TRBJ2-1, with 9 bases identical to TRBD2. The CDR3 is 14 amino acids. Germline V gene data show CDR1 as MNHEY and CDR2 as SVGEGT. V lost 7 bases and J lost 5; bases outside the gene matches: 6. CDR3 protein: CASNSGGTNNEQFF. The CDR3 bases are TGTGCCAGCAATAGCGGGGGTACCAACAATGAGCAGTTCTTC.

The chain links TRBV2 to TRBJ2-1; possibly TRBD2 for D (6 bases). The CDR3 contains 15 residues. Germline CDR1 reads SNHLY; CDR2 reads FYNNEI. Trimming shortened V by 7 bases and J by 1 base, and 14 bases separated the two germline ends. The CDR3 DNA reads TGTGCCAGCACCCGGGGGTACTCGTCCTACAATGAGCAGTTCTTC. It codes for CASTRGYSSYNEQFF. The full variable domain, its missing parts supplied by reference TRBV2 and TRBJ2-1, is EPEVTQTPSHQVTQMGQEVILRCVPISNHLYFYWYRQILGQKVEFLVSFYNNEISEKSEIFDDQFSVERPDGSNFTLKIRSTKLEDSAMYFCASTRGYSSYNEQFFGPGTRLTVL.

This chain links TRBV20-1 with TRBJ2-3, with D possibly being TRBD2 (6 bases). This CDR3 spans 16 amino acids. Deletions cut 3 bases from V and 0 bases from J, with 16 bases between. CDR1 and CDR2 (germline): DFQATT, SNEGSKA (reference sequence). The CDR3: CSASPDLASSTDTQYF. CDR3 DNA: TGCAGTGCTAGTCCGGACCTAGCGAGCAGCACAGATACGCAGTATTTT.

The chain joins TRBV27 to TRBJ2-7; D is tentatively TRBD1 or TRBD2 (6 bases each). The germline V gene has CDR1 MNHEY and CDR2 SMNVEV (reference sequence). The V gene lost 5 bases and the J gene lost 0 bases, with 14 bases spanning the gap. The CDR3 runs 15 residues. The CDR3 is CASSEPGANSYEQYF. The CDR3 DNA is TGTGCCAGCAGTGAGCCGGGGGCTAACTCCTACGAGCAGTACTTC.

There are a few counts of this clonotype. The CDR3 loop reads CASSDQNHGGNNEQFF. The DNA of the CDR3 is TGTGCCAGCAGCGACCAGAACCACGGAGGCAACAATGAGCAGTTCTTC. The gene calls are TRBV11-3 and TRBJ2-1, with D perhaps matching TRBD2 (5 bases). The germline V gene has CDR1 SGHNT and CDR2 YENEEA. Trimming pared 5 bases from V and 5 bases from J, leaving 19 bases between. The CDR3 is 16 residues long. Full variable domain (remainder filled in from reference TRBV11-3 and TRBJ2-1): EAGVVQSPRYKIIEKKQPVAFWCNPISGHNTLYWYLQNLGQGPELLIRYENEEAVDDSQLPKDRFSAERLKGVDSTLKIQPAELGDSAVYLCASSDQNHGGNNEQFFGPGTRLTVL.

The chain is built from TRBV7-9 and TRBJ2-1; the D is unclear. Germline CDR1 SEHNR, CDR2 FQNEAQ (reference sequence). V was pared by 2 bases and J by 2 bases, with 10 bases between. CDR3 size: 15 residues. The CDR3 loop reads CASSLKVLPYNEQFF. The CDR3 DNA follows: TGTGCCAGCAGCTTAAAAGTTCTACCCTACAATGAGCAGTTCTTC.

The chain's CDR3 is CASSWGLGNTGELFF. CDR3 bases: TGCGCCAGCAGCTGGGGACTAGGGAACACCGGGGAGCTGTTTTTT. J is TRBJ2-2 and V is TRBV5-1; 8 bases agree with TRBD2. This CDR3 contains 15 residues. Germline lookup yields CDR1 SGHRS and CDR2 YFSETQ. Trimming cost V 3 bases and J 1 base; bases outside gene matches: 2.

This chain joins TRBV28 and TRBJ1-2; 7 bases are shared with TRBD1. V lost 6 bases, J lost 1 base, and 5 bases stayed unmatched. Germline lookup yields CDR1 MDHEN and CDR2 SYDVKM. The CDR3 is 14 residues long. CDR3 sequence: CASRLGQINYGYTF. The CDR3 coding sequence is TGTGCCAGCAGACTGGGACAGATTAACTATGGCTACACCTTC.